Below are 20 T cell receptor beta chains sequenced from a single sample in a study of cytomegalovirus exposure and HLA in healthy donors. Primers included in the PCR were 60 Vbeta and 13 Jbeta primers. Libraries were prepared by immunoSEQ multiplex PCR; TCRdb keeps only in-frame clonotypes and omits some of them. The data show roughly 200,000 clones, with more than 80% seen just once and about 0.63% held by the top ten. The sequencing sample was made of PBMCs. The receptors here all came from a boy aged 10-17 years in good health and CMV-seronegative.

This clone was seen only a few times. The chain joins TRBV7-9 to TRBJ2-1; 12 bases line up with TRBD2. V trimming: 7 bases; J trimming: 2 bases; junction bases outside the gene matches: 9. This CDR3 contains 17 residues. CDR1 and CDR2 from the germline V gene are SEHNR and FQNEAQ (reference sequence). CDR3 sequence reads: CASTPPGLAGAYNEQFF. CDR3 nucleotides: TGTGCCAGCACCCCCCCGGGACTAGCGGGTGCCTACAATGAGCAGTTCTTC.

J is TRBJ2-3 and V is TRBV6-5; D possibly corresponds to TRBD1 (6 bases). CDR1 and CDR2 from the germline V gene are MNHEY and SVGAGI. V lost 6 bases, J lost 0 bases, and 13 bases lay in between. This CDR3 has 15 residues. The CDR3 nucleotides read TGTGCCAGCAGCTATGGGGGCGGAAGCACAGATACGCAGTATTTT. This codes for CASSYGGGSTDTQYF.

The V and J genes are TRBV7-3 and TRBJ2-5, with TRBD1 matching 8 bases. The CDR3 spans 14 residues. Germline lookup yields CDR1 SGHTA and CDR2 FQGTGA. Unmatched junction bases numbered 4, after V lost 2 bases and J lost 5 bases. CDR3 protein: CASSLGTGGETQYF. The CDR3 nucleotides are TGTGCCAGCAGCTTAGGGACAGGCGGGGAGACCCAGTACTTC.

The chain joins TRBV5-6 to TRBJ1-6, with 7 nucleotides matching TRBD1. CDR3 length: 16 residues. Germline CDR1 reads SGHDT; CDR2 reads YYEEEE. V shed 4 bases, J shed 2 bases, and the junction held 6 bases outside the gene matches. The CDR3 nucleotides are TGTGCCAGCAGCGAAAACAGGGGCACCTATAATTCACCCCTCCACTTT. This sequence encodes CASSENRGTYNSPLHF.

This clone appeared a few times. The chain carries TRBV19 and TRBJ1-4; TRBD1 might be the D (6 bases). CDR1 LNHDA and CDR2 SQIVND come from the germline V gene (reference sequence). The CDR3 is 14 residues long. V was trimmed by 5 bases and J by 3 bases, leaving 10 bases between them. The CDR3 sequence is CASSQGIANEKLFF. The CDR3 nucleotides read TGTGCCAGTAGTCAGGGGATTGCTAATGAAAAACTGTTTTTT. Variable domain in full (rest from reference TRBV19 and TRBJ1-4): DGGITQSPKYLFRKEGQNVTLSCEQNLNHDAMYWYRQDPGQGLRLIYYSQIVNDFQKGDIAEGYSVSREKKESFPLTVTSAQKNPTAFYLCASSQGIANEKLFFGSGTQLSVL.

DNA for the CDR3: TGCGCCAGCAGCGGGGAGGGGGGCTACGATGGCTACACCTTC. It is translated as CASSGEGGYDGYTF. The chain has TRBV10-2 and TRBJ1-2, with D possibly matching TRBD1 (6 bases). CDR3 length: 14 residues. V lost 6 bases and J 6 bases, leaving 17 bases between the germline ends. CDR1 WSHSY and CDR2 SAAADI come from the germline V gene.

J is TRBJ2-5 and V is TRBV30; D gene uncertain. This CDR3 is built from 13 residues. Germline CDR1 is GTSNPN and CDR2 is SVGIG (reference sequence). V was shortened by 1 base and J by 2 bases, with 8 bases between the two germline ends. Here the CDR3 reads CAWSATLQETQYF. For the CDR3, the DNA is TGTGCCTGGAGTGCTACGCTTCAAGAGACCCAGTACTTC.

This chain joins TRBV11-2 and TRBJ2-2; 10 nucleotides line up with TRBD1. V shed 1 base and J 1 base; nucleotides not matched to a gene: 6. The CDR3 consists of 18 residues. Germline CDR1 is SGHAT and CDR2 is FQNNGV. This CDR3 reads CASSLVPRTGGNTGELFF. CDR3 sequence (DNA): TGTGCCAGCAGCTTAGTCCCCAGGACAGGGGGGAACACCGGGGAGCTGTTTTTT.

The chain recombines TRBV21-1 with TRBJ1-2; the table's D call, TRBD1, has no DNA check behind it. TRBV21-1 is a pseudogene segment. This CDR3 spans 14 amino acids. CDR3: CASSHARDSYGYTF. CDR3 nucleotides: TGTGCCAGCAGCCATGCACGGGACAGCTATGGCTACACCTTC.

This chain joins TRBV5-4 and TRBJ2-1; 9 nucleotides match TRBD1. Unmatched junction bases numbered 3, after V lost 0 bases and J lost 5 bases. The germline V gene encodes CDR1 SGHNT and CDR2 YYREEE (reference sequence). CDR3 length: 15 residues. The CDR3 DNA sequence: TGTGCCAGCAGCTTGGGGAGGACAGGGGACAATGAGCAGTTCTTC. This encodes CASSLGRTGDNEQFF.

The chain joins TRBV9 to TRBJ1-1; no definite D call. V shed 4 bases and J shed 1 base, with 11 bases lying between them. Germline CDR1 and CDR2: SGDLS and YYNGEE. The CDR3 runs to 14 residues. DNA for the CDR3: TGTGCCAGCAGCCCCCGGGAGGAGAACACTGAAGCTTTCTTT. Encoded protein: CASSPREENTEAFF.

In regard to this clone: One end of the junction does not line up with germline, which may come from a read error. The chain carries TRBV7-9 and TRBJ1-3; 9 bases line up with TRBD1. This CDR3 comprises 17 residues. From germline, CDR1 is SEHNR and CDR2 FQNEAQ (reference sequence). The CDR3 region has the DNA TGTTCCAGCAGCTTAGGGACAGGGCATAGCTCTGGAAACACCATATATTTT. The encoded protein is CSSSLGTGHSSGNTIYF.

This chain connects TRBV30 to TRBJ2-2; 8 nucleotides match TRBD1. V was clipped by 1 base and J by 4 bases; unmatched bases: 2. Germline-derived CDR1 and CDR2 are GTSNPN and SVGIG (reference sequence). The CDR3 spans 14 residues. For the CDR3, the DNA is TGTGCCTGGAGTGAGGACAGGGTCACCGGGGAGCTGTTTTTT. It codes for CAWSEDRVTGELFF.

The V and J genes are TRBV7-2 and TRBJ2-5; 11 bases match TRBD1. Unmatched junction bases numbered 4, after V lost 3 bases and J lost 1 base. The germline CDR1 and CDR2 sequences are SGHTA and FQGNSA. CDR3 length: 16 amino acids. CDR3: CASSFGTGGGQETQYF. The CDR3 DNA is TGTGCCAGCAGCTTTGGGACAGGGGGTGGCCAAGAGACCCAGTACTTC.

This rearrangement joins TRBV5-6 to TRBJ2-1; weak D call: TRBD1 (7 bases). The CDR3 covers 13 residues. Germline V gene data show CDR1 as SGHDT and CDR2 as YYEEEE. V was trimmed by 7 bases and J by 2 bases, leaving 10 bases between them. CDR3 sequence (DNA): TGTGCCAGCGGGGGGACAGCCTACAATGAGCAGTTCTTC. Translation gives CASGGTAYNEQFF.

This clone was recorded only once. The chain combines TRBV6-1 with TRBJ2-1, with 8 positions matching TRBD1. Looked up from germline, CDR1 is MNHNS and CDR2 is SASEGT. CDR3 size: 16 residues. The trim removed 3 bases at V and 8 bases at J, leaving 12 bases unmatched. The CDR3 DNA is TGTGCCAGCAGTGATATGCCGGGACAGGTTATGGATGAGCAGTTCTTC. Its translation is CASSDMPGQVMDEQFF.

The V call is TRBV6-1, the J call TRBJ1-2, with D possibly TRBD1 on 6 matching bases. Germline-derived CDR1 and CDR2 are MNHNS and SASEGT. This CDR3 comprises 17 residues. The V gene lost 0 bases and the J gene lost 4 bases, with 18 bases spanning the gap. CDR3 residues: CASSEAGTGQISYGYTF. For the CDR3, the DNA is TGTGCCAGCAGTGAAGCGGGGACGGGACAAATAAGCTATGGCTACACCTTC.

The CDR3 bases are TGTGCCAGCAGCTTGGTTGCAGGGCGCCCTGAAGCTTTCTTT. Protein product: CASSLVAGRPEAFF. The J gene is TRBJ1-1, the V gene TRBV5-6; perhaps TRBD1 as D (5 bases). CDR3 length: 14 residues. Germline CDR1 SGHDT, CDR2 YYEEEE. V was pared by 0 bases and J by 6 bases, with 12 bases between.

The CDR3 loop is CASGEREGTEAFF. In nucleotides, the CDR3 is TGTGCCAGCGGGGAGAGGGAGGGCACTGAAGCTTTCTTT. J is TRBJ1-1 and V is TRBV6-5; D gene uncertain. The germline V and J ends were trimmed by 8 bases and 4 bases, with 14 bases remaining between them. The CDR3 extends over 13 amino acids. Germline V gene lookup returns CDR1 MNHEY and CDR2 SVGAGI.

V usage is TRBV19 and J usage is TRBJ1-1, with D perhaps TRBD1 (5 bases). V lost 1 base and J 5 bases, leaving 14 bases between the germline ends. The CDR3 sequence is 15 residues long. CDR1 and CDR2 from the germline V gene are LNHDA and SQIVND (reference sequence). CDR3 nucleotide sequence: TGTGCCAGTAGTATAGTTTGGAACGGGGGGACTGAAGCTTTCTTT. Its translation is CASSIVWNGGTEAFF.